This is a list of T cell receptor beta chains from one sample in a study of Graves' ophthalmopathy and Graves' hyperthyroidism. TCRdb analysed the multiplex PCR reads with MiXCR anew, one entry per CDR3 protein. Among under 250,000 distinct CDR3 sequences listed, roughly 21% were seen once. Sequencing was performed on peripheral blood. These receptor sequences come from a woman between 45 and 60 years old with Graves' ophthalmopathy. Both conserved end residues are part of each CDR3. D genes are given only for firm matches. Part of the rows lack a size; the others show once, few, many or a class for expanded clones.

D	V	size	J	CDR3	DNA
TRBD2	TRBV6-5	many	TRBJ2-7	CASSYSPAGGSSYEQYF	TGTGCCAGCAGTTACTCCCCAGCGGGGGGGAGCTCCTACGAGCAGTACTTC
.	TRBV2	many	TRBJ1-5	CASTTDREPQHF	TGTGCCAGCACCACGGATCGGGAGCCCCAGCATTTT
TRBD2	TRBV6-5	many	TRBJ2-6	CASSKGRGRANVLTF	TGTGCCAGCAGCAAAGGGAGGGGCCGGGCCAACGTCCTGACTTTC
TRBD1	TRBV19	many	TRBJ1-1	CASRRLGQGDTEAFF	TGTGCCAGTAGGAGACTGGGACAGGGAGACACTGAAGCTTTCTTT
TRBD2	TRBV20-1	many	TRBJ2-7	CSAATSGRHYEQYF	TGCAGTGCGGCGACTAGCGGGAGGCACTACGAGCAGTACTTC
TRBD2	TRBV20-1	.	TRBJ2-3	CSAGGLATYTDTQYF	TGCAGTGCGGGGGGACTAGCGACCTACACAGATACGCAGTATTTT
.	TRBV7-2	many	TRBJ2-2	CASSTSVWHTGELFF	TGTGCCAGCAGCACCAGCGTATGGCACACCGGGGAGCTGTTTTTT
.	TRBV12-3/TRBV12-4	many	TRBJ1-5	CASSLGAWAQHF	TGTGCCAGCAGCCTTGGGGCTTGGGCCCAGCATTTT
TRBD2	TRBV6-4	many	TRBJ2-5	CASSAGTSGSETQYF	TGTGCCAGCAGTGCGGGGACTAGCGGGAGCGAGACCCAGTACTTC
TRBD1	TRBV6-1	.	TRBJ1-5	CASSRQGASQPQHF	TGTGCCAGCAGTCGACAGGGGGCTAGTCAGCCCCAGCATTTT
.	TRBV12-3/TRBV12-4	.	TRBJ2-7	CASSSRATPYEQYF	TGTGCCAGCAGTTCTCGAGCCACTCCCTACGAGCAGTACTTC
TRBD1	TRBV30	.	TRBJ1-1	CAWGDRDDTEAFF	TGTGCCTGGGGGGACAGGGACGACACTGAAGCTTTCTTT
.	TRBV2	many	TRBJ1-6	CASSEGGLPYNSPLHF	TGTGCCAGCAGTGAAGGGGGGCTTCCGTATAATTCACCCCTCCACTTT
.	TRBV27	many	TRBJ1-2	CASSFLDTNYGYTF	TGTGCCAGCAGTTTCTTGGATACTAACTATGGCTACACCTTC
.	TRBV12-3/TRBV12-4	many	TRBJ2-5	CASSLLGRETQYF	TGTGCCAGCAGTTTACTCGGGCGAGAGACCCAGTACTTC
.	TRBV24-1	.	TRBJ1-1	CATSLLLGRASEAFF	TGTGCCACCAGCTTACTCCTGGGAAGGGCCTCTGAAGCTTTCTTT
TRBD1	TRBV20-1	many	TRBJ1-1	CSASGQGGTEAFF	TGCAGTGCCAGTGGACAGGGAGGGACTGAAGCTTTCTTT
.	TRBV6-1	many	TRBJ1-1	CASRATHMNTEAFF	TGTGCCAGCAGGGCCACCCACATGAACACTGAAGCTTTCTTT
TRBD1	TRBV6-5	many	TRBJ1-6	CASGLQGTSSPLHF	TGTGCCAGCGGGTTACAGGGGACGTCTTCACCCCTCCACTTT
.	TRBV6-5	.	TRBJ2-7	CASSTTLRKQYF	TGTGCCAGCAGTACTACCCTACGAAAGCAGTACTTC
TRBD1	TRBV20-1	.	TRBJ2-7	CSARRTGGGYEQYF	TGCAGTGCTAGGAGGACAGGGGGCGGTTACGAGCAGTACTTC